This entry is about one T cell receptor beta chain. TCRdb's copy holds only in-frame clones and misses some; the assay was immunoSEQ multiplex PCR. Seen here are around 200,000 clones, roughly 90% observed once, and the top ten hold roughly 3.3%. This sample is part of a study of blood T cell repertoires in COVID-19. CDR1 is SGHDN and CDR2 is FVKESK in the germline V gene. This CDR3 comprises 13 residues. V dropped 4 bases and J dropped 5 bases, with 11 bases sitting between them. The J gene is TRBJ1-2, the V gene TRBV14, with D possibly matching TRBD1 (6 bases). The TCR comes from a woman between 45 and 60 years old in a cohort exposed to, infected with or recovered from COVID-19 (not recorded which). Sample: PBMCs or T cells enriched from blood (not recorded which). The CDR3 DNA follows: TGTGCCAGCAGCCCACAGGACAGATATGGCTACACCTTC. Its translation: CASSPQDRYGYTF.